Listed below are T cell receptor beta chains from one sample, sequenced in a study of T cell responses to AZD1222 COVID-19 vaccine. Only in-frame clones appear in the TCRdb table, and some are missing; sequencing was by immunoSEQ multiplex PCR. This sample has approximately 68,000 clones, with 88% found just once. Sequencing was performed on peripheral blood, taken 28 days after the second dose of the MenACWY control vaccine. Receptor source: an adult who received the MenACWY meningococcal vaccine as a control. Each CDR3 is given with its conserved first and last residue. A D gene is named only where the DNA matches it firmly. Clone size is not always given. Where it is, it says once, few, many or a class for expanded clones.

CDR3	DNA	V	J	D	size
CASSGGYNEQFF	TGCGCCAGCAGCGGGGGCTACAATGAGCAGTTCTTC	TRBV5-1	TRBJ2-1	-	-
CASREGWSGSQPQHF	TGTGCCAGCAGAGAGGGTTGGTCAGGGAGTCAGCCCCAGCATTTT	TRBV27	TRBJ1-5	-	-
CASSVGDRVAKNIQYF	TGTGCCAGCAGCGTCGGGGACAGAGTAGCCAAAAACATTCAGTACTTC	TRBV9	TRBJ2-4	TRBD1	-
CASSPGQGAGEQYF	TGTGCCAGCAGCCCGGGACAGGGGGCTGGGGAGCAGTACTTC	TRBV28	TRBJ2-7	TRBD1	-
CASTPTVDTEAFF	TGTGCCAGCACGCCCACAGTAGACACTGAAGCTTTCTTT	TRBV2	TRBJ1-1	-	few
CASSVRDRRLYGYTF	TGTGCCAGCAGCGTAAGGGACAGAAGACTCTATGGCTACACCTTC	TRBV9	TRBJ1-2	TRBD1	-
CASPNAGGGGYTF	TGTGCCAGCCCCAATGCAGGCGGAGGAGGCTACACCTTC	TRBV7-9	TRBJ1-2	-	few
CAWEGTALPRSYEQYF	TGTGCCTGGGAAGGGACAGCGCTACCCCGGTCCTACGAGCAGTACTTC	TRBV30	TRBJ2-7	TRBD1	-
CSASGSGQGAYEQYF	TGCAGTGCTAGTGGTTCGGGACAGGGGGCCTACGAGCAGTACTTC	TRBV20-1	TRBJ2-7	TRBD1	-
CASSPAGTPTQHEQYF	TGTGCCAGCAGTCCCGCCGGGACCCCAACGCAACACGAGCAGTACTTC	TRBV27	TRBJ2-7	-	-
CATKDGATNEKLFF	TGTGCTACCAAGGACGGCGCAACTAATGAAAAACTGTTTTTT	TRBV6-5	TRBJ1-4	-	-
CASSSVGHSGNTIYF	TGTGCCAGCAGTTCCGTCGGACACTCTGGAAACACCATATATTTT	TRBV28	TRBJ1-3	-	-
CASTRTGQDEKLFF	TGTGCCAGCACCCGGACAGGCCAGGATGAAAAACTGTTTTTT	TRBV27	TRBJ1-4	TRBD1	once
CASSESPGTSDTREQFF	TGCGCCAGCAGTGAGTCCCCGGGGACTAGTGACACCAGGGAGCAGTTCTTC	TRBV10-1	TRBJ2-1	TRBD2	-
CASSLLRDSGSTDTQYF	TGTGCCAGCAGCTTACTCCGGGACAGTGGGAGCACAGATACGCAGTATTTT	TRBV7-9	TRBJ2-3	TRBD1	-
CASSLWHSGGTGANQPQHF	TGTGCCAGCAGCTTGTGGCACTCTGGGGGTACAGGGGCCAATCAGCCCCAGCATTTT	TRBV7-2	TRBJ1-5	TRBD1	-
CASSSSYVDTEAFF	TGTGCCAGCAGTTCCTCCTATGTGGACACTGAAGCTTTCTTT	TRBV28	TRBJ1-1	-	-
CAWSVKADTYEQYF	TGTGCCTGGAGTGTGAAGGCGGACACCTACGAGCAGTACTTC	TRBV30	TRBJ2-7	-	-
CASSQEYTSHFLDTQYF	TGCGCCAGCAGCCAAGAATATACAAGTCACTTTCTCGATACGCAGTATTTT	TRBV4-3	TRBJ2-3	-	-
CASSPGVGAFF	TGTGCCAGCAGTCCCGGGGTAGGGGCTTTCTTT	TRBV11-2	TRBJ1-1	-	-
CASSLGGTYEQYF	TGCGCCAGCAGCTTAGGCGGCACCTACGAGCAGTACTTC	TRBV5-1	TRBJ2-7	-	-
CASRFGTSGKQYQETQYF	TGTGCAAGTCGCTTCGGGACTAGCGGAAAACAGTACCAAGAGACCCAGTACTTC	TRBV12-2	TRBJ2-5	-	-
CASSARVTETQYF	TGTGCCAGCAGCGCACGGGTGACTGAGACCCAGTACTTC	TRBV7-9	TRBJ2-5	-	-
CASTSGQGVAEAFF	TGTGCCAGCACTTCGGGACAGGGGGTTGCTGAAGCTTTCTTT	TRBV28	TRBJ1-1	TRBD1	-
CASNKDRGRLEQYF	TGTGCCAGCAATAAAGACAGGGGGCGACTCGAGCAGTACTTC	TRBV2	TRBJ2-7	TRBD1	-
CASGFGQGARTEAFF	TGTGCCAGCGGTTTTGGACAGGGGGCGCGTACTGAAGCTTTCTTT	TRBV7-9	TRBJ1-1	TRBD1	-
CASGRTGYEQYF	TGCGCCAGCGGAAGGACGGGCTACGAGCAGTACTTC	TRBV5-1	TRBJ2-7	-	-
CASSLDFGNEQFF	TGTGCCAGCAGCTTAGATTTTGGGAATGAGCAGTTCTTC	TRBV11-3	TRBJ2-1	-	once
CASSLGPRNQPQHF	TGTGCCAGCAGCTTAGGGCCGCGCAATCAGCCCCAGCATTTT	TRBV13	TRBJ1-5	-	-
CASSHRGGGYGYTF	TGTGCCAGCAGCCATCGAGGGGGTGGCTATGGCTACACCTTC	TRBV3-1/TRBV3-2	TRBJ1-2	-	-
CASSLQGYEQYF	TGTGCCAGCAGCTTACAGGGCTACGAGCAGTACTTC	TRBV5-5	TRBJ2-7	-	-
CASRTSGQGGYTF	TGTGCCAGCAGGACATCGGGACAGGGCGGCTACACCTTC	TRBV12-3/TRBV12-4	TRBJ1-2	TRBD1	-
CASLNMGMSGNTIYF	TGTGCCAGCTTGAACATGGGGATGTCTGGAAACACCATATATTTT	TRBV7-2	TRBJ1-3	-	-
CAWRRQGLEAFF	TGTGCCTGGAGAAGACAGGGACTTGAAGCTTTCTTT	TRBV30	TRBJ1-1	TRBD1	-
CASSPAAPGTGELFF	TGTGCCAGCAGCCCCGCTGCCCCGGGCACCGGGGAGCTGTTTTTT	TRBV3-1/TRBV3-2	TRBJ2-2	-	-
CASSLVRGLSYEQYF	TGCGCCAGCAGCTTGGTCAGGGGGCTATCCTACGAGCAGTACTTC	TRBV5-1	TRBJ2-7	TRBD1	-
CSVSGGNIQYF	TGCAGCGTTAGTGGGGGAAACATTCAGTACTTC	TRBV29-1	TRBJ2-4	-	-
CASSRLGTPNEKLFF	TGTGCCAGCAGTCGCCTCGGGACACCTAATGAAAAACTGTTTTTT	TRBV6-5	TRBJ1-4	-	-
CASSATPGTHSGNEQFF	TGCGCCAGCAGCGCTACCCCTGGGACACACAGTGGCAATGAGCAGTTCTTC	TRBV4-1	TRBJ2-1	-	-